Presented here are 5 T cell receptor beta chains from one specimen sequenced in a study of chemoradiotherapy in HPV16-positive cancers. Sequencing used immunoSEQ multiplex PCR; TCRdb keeps in-frame clones, though not all of them. The sample includes some 3,100 clones, about 85% of them seen just once. The sequencing used tumor tissue, collected from a patient who underwent chemoradiotherapy. The origin of the receptors is a human donor with HPV-associated anogenital cancer.

CDR3 DNA sequence: TGTGCCAGCAGTTTAGGTTCGGGGGGCACTGAAGCTTTCTTT. Translating it yields CASSLGSGGTEAFF. V and J are TRBV27 and TRBJ1-1; tentative D call: TRBD1 (5 bases). The CDR3 covers 14 residues. Germline CDR1 MNHEY, CDR2 SMNVEV (reference sequence). V lost 2 bases and J 4 bases, leaving 11 bases between the germline ends.

The chain is built from TRBV9 and TRBJ2-1; the match to TRBD2 covers 10 bases. In germline, CDR1 is SGDLS, CDR2 YYNGEE. The CDR3 is 15 amino acids. V shed 6 bases, J shed 7 bases, and the junction held 10 bases outside the gene matches. The CDR3 DNA follows: TGTGCCAGCACCCTAGAAAGCGGGGGGGCAAATGAGCAGTTCTTC. It specifies CASTLESGGANEQFF.

J is TRBJ2-5 and V is TRBV29-1; 7 bases map to TRBD2. This CDR3 region has 12 residues. CDR1 and CDR2 from the germline V gene are SQVTM and ANQGSEA. J was trimmed by 4 bases and V by 6 bases; bases with no gene match: 5. Written as DNA, the CDR3 is TGCAGCGTCGTTCCTAGCGGAGAGACCCAGTACTTC. Protein product: CSVVPSGETQYF.

The J gene is TRBJ2-7, the V gene TRBV30; maybe TRBD1 (5 bases). This CDR3 region has 16 residues. Per germline, CDR1 GTSNPN and CDR2 SVGIG (reference sequence). Trimming removed 0 bases at V and 2 bases at J, with 17 bases between. The CDR3 bases are TGTGCCTGGAGTGTTCTTAGGGGCCCAGTTGCCTACGAGCAGTACTTC. Protein: CAWSVLRGPVAYEQYF. Looking up the rest from reference TRBV30 and TRBJ2-7 gives the full variable domain: SQTIHQWPATLVQPVGSPLSLECTVEGTSNPNLYWYRQAAGRGLQLLFYSVGIGQISSEVPQNLSASRPQDRQFILSSKKLLLSDSGFYLCAWSVLRGPVAYEQYFGPGTRLTVT.

This chain links TRBV27 with TRBJ1-5, with a tentative D call TRBD1 (6 bases). In germline, CDR1 is MNHEY, CDR2 SMNVEV (reference sequence). V dropped 2 bases and J dropped 4 bases, with 6 bases sitting between them. The CDR3 is made up of 13 amino acids. The CDR3 reads CASSLRGNQPQHF. The CDR3 coding sequence is TGTGCCAGCAGTTTAAGGGGGAATCAGCCCCAGCATTTT.